This T cell receptor beta chain was documented in a study of T-cell reconstitution after alpha-beta-depleted transplantation in children. This sample's TCRbeta library carried unique molecular identifier barcodes. TCRdb fed the PCR reads into MiXCR, producing one record per CDR3 protein. The sample contains 300,000 to 350,000 distinct CDR3 sequences, about 16% of which appear only once. This clonotype was observed a handful of times. This TCR was sampled from a male patient aged 2-9 years who had a stem cell transplant for acute lymphoblastic leukemia, so the T cells may come from the graft donor. The input for sequencing was PBMCs, mostly from graft donor cells, taken 360 days after TCRalphabeta/CD19-depleted stem cell transplant.

The DNA for the CDR3 is TGTGCCATCGCAGTGGAGACTAGCGCCTACGAGCAGTACTTC. Translating gives CAIAVETSAYEQYF. The chain uses TRBV10-3 and TRBJ2-7; the match to TRBD2 covers 8 bases. The CDR3 is 14 residues long. Germline-derived CDR1 and CDR2 are ENHRY and SYGVKD. The trim removed 8 bases at V and 2 bases at J, leaving 8 bases unmatched.